This TCR beta chain was obtained from a study of neoadjuvant nivolumab and ipilimumab in lung cancer. Across the whole study: The combination arm added day-1 ipilimumab 1 mg/kg to nivolumab 3 mg/kg on days 1, 15, 29. Overall study results and limits: Only a small number of samples underwent TCR sequencing. Only two of four nivolumab-treated tumors gained richness and clonality by surgery. Blood richness before therapy tracked richness in tumors resected after neoadjuvant therapy.

As for this clone: As yet, its antigen is unknown.

Some clones are missing from TCRdb's copy, which holds only in-frame ones; the method was immunoSEQ multiplex PCR. The sample records roughly 10,000 clones, approximately 77% being singletons. This CDR3 is 18 amino acids long. CDR1 is SGHRS and CDR2 is YFSETQ in the germline V gene. V lost 0 bases to trimming and J lost 1 base; unmatched junction nucleotides: 9. The origin of this receptor is an adult with non-small cell lung cancer. Some clones in this sample may be carry-over from other donors' samples. The source material was tumor tissue, sampled after neoadjuvant nivolumab, alone or with ipilimumab, at or shortly before surgery. J is TRBJ2-5 and V is TRBV5-1; TRBD2 matches 10 bases. CDR3: CASSLDLLAGAGQETQYF. CDR3 bases: TGCGCCAGCAGCTTGGATCTCCTAGCGGGAGCCGGCCAAGAGACCCAGTACTTC.